Sequencing of this T cell receptor (beta chain) was carried out in a study of cytomegalovirus exposure and HLA in healthy donors. The CDR3 is 14 residues long. The V and J ends lost 5 bases and 8 bases, in that order; junction bases with no gene match: 5. Germline CDR1 MNHEY, CDR2 SMNVEV (reference sequence). PCR involved 60 Vbeta and 13 Jbeta primers. This table comes from immunoSEQ multiplex PCR, and its TCRdb copy is limited to in-frame clones, with some not included. The sample holds some 140,000 clones, approximately 73% seen once. This chain uses TRBV27 with TRBJ2-1, with TRBD1 matching 11 bases. The material sequenced was PBMCs. The clonotype originates from a woman aged 40 to 50 in good health and CMV-seronegative. CDR3 sequence (DNA): TGTGCCAGCAGTCCACGGACAGGGGGCGATGAGCAGTTCTTC. It is translated as CASSPRTGGDEQFF.